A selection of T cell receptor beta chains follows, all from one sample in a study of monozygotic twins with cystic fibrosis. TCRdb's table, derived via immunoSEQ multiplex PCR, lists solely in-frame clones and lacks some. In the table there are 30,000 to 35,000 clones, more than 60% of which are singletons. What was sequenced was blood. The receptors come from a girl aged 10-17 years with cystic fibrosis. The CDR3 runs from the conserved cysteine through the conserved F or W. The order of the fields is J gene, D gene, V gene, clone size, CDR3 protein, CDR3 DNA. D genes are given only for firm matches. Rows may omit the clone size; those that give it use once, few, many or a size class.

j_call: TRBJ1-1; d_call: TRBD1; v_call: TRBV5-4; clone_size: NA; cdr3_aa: CASSFGQGTNTEAFF; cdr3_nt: TGTGCCAGCAGCTTTGGACAGGGAACGAACACTGAAGCTTTCTTT
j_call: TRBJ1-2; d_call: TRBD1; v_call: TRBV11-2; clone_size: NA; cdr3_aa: CASSLAYDRDYYGYTF; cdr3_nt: TGTGCCAGCAGCTTAGCCTACGACAGGGACTACTATGGCTACACCTTC
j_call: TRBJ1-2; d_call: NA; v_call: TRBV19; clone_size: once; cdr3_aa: CASSGTDPYGYTF; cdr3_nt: TGTGCCAGTTCCGGGACGGATCCTTATGGCTACACCTTC
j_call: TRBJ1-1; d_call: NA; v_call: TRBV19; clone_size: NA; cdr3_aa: CASTPSLRGPGKNTEAFF; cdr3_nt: TGTGCCAGTACCCCGTCCTTGAGGGGCCCAGGGAAGAACACTGAAGCTTTCTTT
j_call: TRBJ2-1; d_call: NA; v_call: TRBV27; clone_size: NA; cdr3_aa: CARVKTTQHEQFF; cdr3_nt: TGTGCCAGAGTAAAGACTACCCAACATGAGCAGTTCTTC
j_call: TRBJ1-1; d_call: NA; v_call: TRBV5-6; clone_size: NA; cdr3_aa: CASSRWAAYTEAFF; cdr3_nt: TGTGCCAGCAGCCGTTGGGCGGCTTACACTGAAGCTTTCTTT
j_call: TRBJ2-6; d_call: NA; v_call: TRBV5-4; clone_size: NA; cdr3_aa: CASSFRGWAGANVLTF; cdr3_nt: TGTGCCAGCAGCTTTCGTGGTTGGGCTGGGGCCAACGTCCTGACTTTC
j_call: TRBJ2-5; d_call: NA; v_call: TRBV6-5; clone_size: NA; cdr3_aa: CASSYYGDRQETQYF; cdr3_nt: TGTGCCAGCAGTTACTACGGGGACCGCCAAGAGACCCAGTACTTC
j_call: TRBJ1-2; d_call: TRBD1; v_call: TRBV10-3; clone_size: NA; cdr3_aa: CAISPEDRDDRGYTF; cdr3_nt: TGTGCCATCAGTCCGGAGGACAGGGACGATCGGGGCTACACCTTC
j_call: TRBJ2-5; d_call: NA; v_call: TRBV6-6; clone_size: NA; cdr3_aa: CASSQLRYSKKETQYF; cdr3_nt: TGTGCCAGCAGCCAACTCCGGTACTCAAAAAAAGAGACCCAGTACTTC
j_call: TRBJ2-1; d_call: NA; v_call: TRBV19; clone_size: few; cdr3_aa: CASSAGSSAEQFF; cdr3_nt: TGTGCCAGTAGTGCAGGGTCCTCCGCTGAGCAGTTCTTC
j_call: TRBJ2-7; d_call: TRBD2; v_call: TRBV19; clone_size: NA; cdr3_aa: CASSTNSGATYEQYF; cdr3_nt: TGTGCCAGTAGTACTAATAGCGGGGCTACCTACGAGCAGTACTTC
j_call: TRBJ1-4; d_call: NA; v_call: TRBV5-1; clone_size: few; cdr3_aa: CASSLVGQINEKLFF; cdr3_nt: TGCGCCAGCAGCTTGGTGGGTCAGATTAATGAAAAACTGTTTTTT
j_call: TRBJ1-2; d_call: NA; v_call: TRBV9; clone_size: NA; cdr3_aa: CASSVVGGGYTF; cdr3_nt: TGTGCCAGCAGCGTAGTGGGAGGCGGCTACACCTTC
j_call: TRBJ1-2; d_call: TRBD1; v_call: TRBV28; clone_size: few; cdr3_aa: CASGTGPPYGYTF; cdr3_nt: TGTGCCAGCGGGACAGGGCCCCCCTATGGCTACACCTTC
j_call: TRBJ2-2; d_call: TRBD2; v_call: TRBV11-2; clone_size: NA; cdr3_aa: CASSPGTGLGTGELFF; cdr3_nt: TGTGCCAGCAGCCCGGGGACGGGACTAGGGACCGGGGAGCTGTTTTTT
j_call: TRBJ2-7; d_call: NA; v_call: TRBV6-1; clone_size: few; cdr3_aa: CASNPGRSSYEQYF; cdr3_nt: TGTGCCAGCAACCCGGGACGGAGCTCCTACGAGCAGTACTTC
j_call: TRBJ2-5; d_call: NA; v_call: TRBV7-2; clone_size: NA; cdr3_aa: CASSLSEETQYF; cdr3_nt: TGTGCCAGCAGCCTTAGCGAGGAGACCCAGTACTTC
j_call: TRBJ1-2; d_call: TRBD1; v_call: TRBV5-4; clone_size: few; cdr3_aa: CASSRTGAYGYTF; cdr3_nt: TGTGCCAGCAGCCGGACAGGGGCCTATGGCTACACCTTC
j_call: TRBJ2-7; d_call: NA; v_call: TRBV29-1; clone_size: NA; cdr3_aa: CSVNLAGSYEQYF; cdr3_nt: TGCAGCGTTAATTTGGCGGGTTCCTACGAGCAGTACTTC
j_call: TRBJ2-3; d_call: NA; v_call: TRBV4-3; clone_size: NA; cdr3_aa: CASSQDYEGFTDTQYF; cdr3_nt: TGCGCCAGCAGCCAAGATTATGAAGGATTCACAGATACGCAGTATTTT
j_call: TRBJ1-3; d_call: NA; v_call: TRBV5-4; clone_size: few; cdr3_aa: CASSLKPVSGNTIYF; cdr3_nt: TGTGCCAGCAGCCTGAAGCCTGTAAGTGGAAACACCATATATTTT